One sample yielded the 5 T cell receptor beta chains listed below, sequenced in a study of blood T cell repertoires in COVID-19. This table comes from immunoSEQ multiplex PCR, and its TCRdb copy is limited to in-frame clones, with some not included. Among 200,000 to 300,000 clones, more than 75% were seen once, and the ten largest hold 2% to 2.5%. The specimen was PBMCs or T cells enriched from blood (not recorded which). The origin of the receptors is a woman between 50 and 59 years old who had recovered from COVID-19.

The chain is built from TRBV19 and TRBJ1-2; D might be TRBD1 (6 bases). V was shortened by 7 bases and J by 1 base, with 13 bases between the two germline ends. Germline CDR1 LNHDA, CDR2 SQIVND (reference sequence). This CDR3 region has 14 residues. The CDR3 here is CASKDSPVNYGYTF. CDR3 DNA sequence: TGTGCCAGTAAGGACAGTCCTGTTAACTATGGCTACACCTTC.

The chain carries TRBV2 and TRBJ1-2; no firm D call. Germline loops: CDR1 SNHLY, CDR2 FYNNEI. The CDR3 loop spans 12 amino acids. V was cut by 1 base and J by 8 bases, with 8 bases left in between. Here the CDR3 reads CASSEELEGYTF. The CDR3 DNA follows: TGTGCCAGCAGTGAAGAGCTAGAAGGCTACACCTTC.

The chain employs TRBV7-8 and TRBJ1-6, with TRBD1 identical over 8 bases. V lost 1 base and J lost 10; bases outside the gene matches: 9. Looked up from germline, CDR1 is SGHVS and CDR2 is FQNEAQ. The CDR3 covers 16 residues. The DNA of the CDR3 is TGTGCCAGCAGCTTAGGACAGGGGAGAACTTGGTCACCCCTCCACTTT. This encodes CASSLGQGRTWSPLHF.

CDR3 bases: TGTGCCAGCAGCTTCTATGACAGGGTGAACACTGAAGCTTTCTTT. It specifies CASSFYDRVNTEAFF. This sequence joins TRBV5-4 and TRBJ1-1; TRBD1 matches 7 bases. J lost 0 bases, V lost 2 bases, and 4 bases had no gene match. The germline V gene encodes CDR1 SGHNT and CDR2 YYREEE (reference sequence). The CDR3 is made up of 15 amino acids.

This clone was detected only once. The rearrangement uses TRBV6-5 and TRBJ1-5; 7 nucleotides match TRBD1. Germline loops: CDR1 MNHEY, CDR2 SVGAGI. V shed 6 bases, J shed 4 bases, and the junction held 9 bases outside the gene matches. The CDR3 has 15 residues. The CDR3, as DNA: TGTGCCAGCAGACCCGACAGGGCGCTAAATCAGCCCCAGCATTTT. This translates into CASRPDRALNQPQHF.